This TCR beta chain was identified during a study of monozygotic twins with inflammatory bowel disease. The CDR3 length is 17 residues. CDR1 is MNHEY, CDR2 SVGEGT, per germline. Study-wide points: Different subtypes (of T cells) could not be told apart from one another.

TCRdb processed the 5' RACE reads again and assigns one entry to each CDR3 protein, with no DNA. The listing contains roughly 100,000 distinct CDR3 sequences. Details on this clonotype: The antigen is undetermined.

Sequenced: blood. The J gene is TRBJ2-2, the V gene TRBV6-2 or TRBV6-3; no DNA is available, so the TRBD2 call from TCRdb remains unchecked. The receptor was isolated from a human donor with ulcerative colitis or Crohn's disease, or a healthy co-twin of an affected twin (not recorded which). The CDR3 here is CASSPLLKELATGELFF.